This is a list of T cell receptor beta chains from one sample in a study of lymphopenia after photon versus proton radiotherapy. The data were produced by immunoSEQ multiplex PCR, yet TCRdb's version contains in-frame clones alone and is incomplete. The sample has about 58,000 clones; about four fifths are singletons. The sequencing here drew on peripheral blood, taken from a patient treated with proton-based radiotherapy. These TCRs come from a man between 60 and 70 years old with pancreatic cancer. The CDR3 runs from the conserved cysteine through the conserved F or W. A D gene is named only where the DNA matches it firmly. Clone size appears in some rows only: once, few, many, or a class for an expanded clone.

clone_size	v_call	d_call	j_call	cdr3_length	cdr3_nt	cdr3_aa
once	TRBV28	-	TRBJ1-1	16	TGTGCCAGCAGTCGAGGGTCTTCGGGTGCGAACACTGAAGCTTTCTTT	CASSRGSSGANTEAFF
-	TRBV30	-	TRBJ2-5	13	TGTGCCTGGACCCCGGGAGTGCAAGAGACCCAGTACTTC	CAWTPGVQETQYF
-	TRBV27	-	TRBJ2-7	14	TGTGCCAGCAGTGATGGGGCGAAAGGGGAGGAGCAGTACTTC	CASSDGAKGEEQYF
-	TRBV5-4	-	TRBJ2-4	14	TGTGCCAGCAGCCCGACGGTGGGTGAAAACATTCAGTACTTC	CASSPTVGENIQYF
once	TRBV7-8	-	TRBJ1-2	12	TGTGCCAGCAGCTTAGCGGGGACTGGCTACACCTTC	CASSLAGTGYTF
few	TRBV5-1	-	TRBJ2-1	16	TGCGCCAGCAGCTTAGTCCGACAGGCAGGACACAATGAGCAGTTCTTC	CASSLVRQAGHNEQFF
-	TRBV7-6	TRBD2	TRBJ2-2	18	TGTGCCATCGAGCGGGAGGGTCCTTTAGGTATCGGCACCGGGGAGCTGTTTTTT	CAIEREGPLGIGTGELFF
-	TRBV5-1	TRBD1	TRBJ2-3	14	TGCGCCAGCATTGACAGGGCGAGCACAGATACGCAGTATTTT	CASIDRASTDTQYF
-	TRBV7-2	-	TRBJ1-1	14	TGTGCCAGCAGCTTGCAGAGCATGAACACTGAAGCTTTCTTT	CASSLQSMNTEAFF
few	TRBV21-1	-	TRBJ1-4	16	TGTGCCAGCAGCGCCCTGTACCGACCAACTAATGAAAAACTGTTTTTT	CASSALYRPTNEKLFF